This T cell receptor (beta chain) was observed in a study of cytomegalovirus exposure and HLA in healthy donors. Study outcomes and limitations: There were around 160 TCR beta chains listed as cytomegalovirus-associated. Some V segments, TRBV6-2 and TRBV6-3 among them, were indistinguishable and were therefore excluded.

Healthy people donating bone marrow made up the donors. The PCR used 60 Vbeta and 13 Jbeta primers. Clones were read by immunoSEQ multiplex PCR, and TCRdb kept only the in-frame ones, dropping some. The data include approximately 110,000 clones; the top ten clones carry around 4%. CDR3 length: 15 amino acids. CDR1 is MRHNA and CDR2 is SNTAGT in the germline V gene. Losses at the gene ends were 3 bases for V and 7 bases for J; bases not matched to a gene: 2. Of note for this clone: Its antigen is unidentified.

V gene TRBV6-4 combines with J gene TRBJ2-1; 14 bases line up with TRBD2. This TCR derives from a man younger than 35 in good health and CMV-seronegative. What was sequenced was PBMCs. CDR3 bases: TGTGCCAGCAGTGAGACTAGCGGGGGGGTTAATGAGCAGTTCTTC. Its protein product is CASSETSGGVNEQFF.